A single TCR beta chain is shown here with its context. Patients at the Seattle site were enrolled during active infection and followed longitudinally. The record originates from a study of blood T cell repertoires in COVID-19. V lost 0 bases, J lost 3 bases, and 15 bases lay in between. This CDR3 has 17 amino acids. The V gene's germline CDR1 is SGHDN and CDR2 FVKESK. In the original analysis: Amplification of reference gene primers provided the estimated nucleated cell counts. Clones were sequenced by immunoSEQ multiplex PCR, and TCRdb holds only the in-frame ones, with some missing. Clone size and the V and J calls come from that table; the DNA yielded D and trimming. The sample has some 50,000 clones, 80% to 95% seen once.

This clonotype originated in a man between 60 and 75 years old with COVID-19, enrolled during active disease. The sequenced material came from peripheral blood. The gene calls are TRBV14 and TRBJ1-3; no definite D call. The CDR3 DNA sequence: TGTGCCAGCAGCCAAGATCTAAGTCGGGGAGTTGGAAACACCATATATTTT. Translated, it gives CASSQDLSRGVGNTIYF.